The subject of this entry is one T cell receptor (beta chain). The data were taken from a study of blood T cells in healthy people across ages. The donors, aged about 6 to 100, were healthy Caucasians from Russia. Researchers collected about 9.7 milliliters of peripheral blood from every single donor. Together with a sample-barcoded 5' primer, a J-beta primer mix was included in a second PCR lasting roughly 6 to 12 cycles. TCRdb analysed the 5' RACE reads with MiXCR anew, one entry per CDR3 protein. Of fewer than 800,000 distinct CDR3 sequences listed, approximately 31% are singletons. The trim removed 1 base at V and 0 bases at J, leaving 11 bases unmatched. The CDR3 is made up of 19 amino acids. CDR1 is SGHDT, CDR2 YYEEEE, per germline.

The V and J genes are TRBV5-6 and TRBJ2-3; 10 bases align to TRBD2. The source material was blood. This receptor was identified in a woman aged 80 or over in good health. The DNA for the CDR3 is TGTGCCAGCAGCTTGCTTCGCCTAGCGGGGGTACGAAGCACAGATACGCAGTATTTT. Translated: CASSLLRLAGVRSTDTQYF.